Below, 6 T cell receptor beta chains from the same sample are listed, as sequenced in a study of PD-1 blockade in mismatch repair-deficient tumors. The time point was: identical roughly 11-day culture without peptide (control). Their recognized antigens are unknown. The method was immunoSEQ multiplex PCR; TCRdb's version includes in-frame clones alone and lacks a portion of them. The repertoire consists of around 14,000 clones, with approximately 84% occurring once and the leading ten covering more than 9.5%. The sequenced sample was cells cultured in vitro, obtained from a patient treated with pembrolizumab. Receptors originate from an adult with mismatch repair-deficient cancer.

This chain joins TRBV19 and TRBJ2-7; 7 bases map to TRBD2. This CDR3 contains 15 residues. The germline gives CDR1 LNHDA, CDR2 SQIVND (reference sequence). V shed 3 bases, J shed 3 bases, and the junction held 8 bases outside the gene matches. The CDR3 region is CASSMGGGRLYEQYF. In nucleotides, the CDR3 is TGTGCCAGTAGTATGGGCGGCGGGAGACTCTACGAGCAGTACTTC.

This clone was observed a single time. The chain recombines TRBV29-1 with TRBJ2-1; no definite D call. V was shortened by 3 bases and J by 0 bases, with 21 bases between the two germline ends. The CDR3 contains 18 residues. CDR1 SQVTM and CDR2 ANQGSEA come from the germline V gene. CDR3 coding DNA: TGCAGCGTTGATCTAGGTCTCGATCCAACGAGCTCCTACAATGAGCAGTTCTTC. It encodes CSVDLGLDPTSSYNEQFF.

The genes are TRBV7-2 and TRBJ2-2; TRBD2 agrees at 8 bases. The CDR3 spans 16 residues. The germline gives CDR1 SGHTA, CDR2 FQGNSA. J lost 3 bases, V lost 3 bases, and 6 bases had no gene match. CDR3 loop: CASSFNSGMYTGELFF. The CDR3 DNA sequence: TGTGCCAGCAGCTTTAATAGCGGGATGTACACCGGGGAGCTGTTTTTT.

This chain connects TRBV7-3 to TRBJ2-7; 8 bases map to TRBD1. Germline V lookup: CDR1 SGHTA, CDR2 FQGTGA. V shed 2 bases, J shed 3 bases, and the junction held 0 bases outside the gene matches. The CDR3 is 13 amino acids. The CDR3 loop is CASSLDRGYEQYF. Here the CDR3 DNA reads TGTGCCAGCAGCTTAGACAGGGGCTACGAGCAGTACTTC.

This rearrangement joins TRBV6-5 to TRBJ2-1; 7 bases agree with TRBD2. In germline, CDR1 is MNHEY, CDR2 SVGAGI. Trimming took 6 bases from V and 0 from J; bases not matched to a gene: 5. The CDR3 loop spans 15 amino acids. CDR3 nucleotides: TGTGCCAGCAGGGGAAGCGGGACCTCCTACAATGAGCAGTTCTTC. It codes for CASRGSGTSYNEQFF.

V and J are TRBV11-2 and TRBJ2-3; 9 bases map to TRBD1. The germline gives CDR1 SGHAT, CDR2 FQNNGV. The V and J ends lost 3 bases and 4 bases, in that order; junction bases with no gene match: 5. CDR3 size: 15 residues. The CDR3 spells CASSLTGGFSDTQYF. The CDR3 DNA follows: TGTGCCAGCAGCTTGACAGGGGGATTTTCAGATACGCAGTATTTT.